This T cell receptor beta chain was documented in a study of patients and donors after allogeneic stem cell transplantation. V shed 1 base and J shed 1 base, with 10 bases lying between them. CDR1 GTSNPN and CDR2 SVGIG come from the germline V gene (reference sequence). The CDR3 extends over 14 amino acids. Each CDR3 protein is one row after TCRdb ran MiXCR on the RT-PCR reads. The sample lists roughly 960,000 distinct CDR3 sequences, more than 15% seen once, with approximately 5.9% in the top ten. The chain links TRBV30 to TRBJ2-5; D remains unclear. This clonotype was sampled from a human donor who was either an allogeneic HSCT recipient or a stem cell or donor lymphocyte infusion donor (not recorded which). It is not recorded whose cells these are; they may come from a transplant donor. Sequenced sample: blood, either unsorted or a sorted T cell fraction (not recorded which). The CDR3 protein is CAWSEGFLQETQYF. CDR3 in DNA: TGTGCCTGGAGTGAGGGCTTTCTCCAAGAGACCCAGTACTTC.